The clone carrying this T cell receptor beta chain has a handful of counts. This entry is derived from a study of blood T cell repertoires in COVID-19. As for the study in general: The study drew acute and convalescent COVID-19 samples from the United States, Italy and Spain. PBMCs, B-cell-depleted T cells, or T cells were the source of the cDNA or gDNA that made up the material.

Trimming cost V 3 bases and J 8 bases; bases outside gene matches: 11. The CDR3 has 15 residues. The germline CDR1 and CDR2 sequences are LNHDA and SQIVND (reference sequence). Produced via immunoSEQ multiplex PCR; TCRdb's table is partial and in-frame only. Found here are around 77,000 clones, about nine tenths of them singletons; the top ten hold around 9.9%. The chain uses TRBV19 and TRBJ1-2; 8 bases fit TRBD1. The receptor was derived from a man between 65 and 79 years old with active or convalescent COVID-19. Sample: peripheral blood. The CDR3 here is CASSILHRGFSGYTF. The CDR3 nucleotides read TGTGCCAGTAGTATCTTGCACAGGGGGTTTAGCGGCTACACCTTC.